The 11 T cell receptor beta chains reported below all come from one sample, sequenced in a study of T cell changes during pregnancy in multiple sclerosis. TCRdb keeps only in-frame clones here, not all; method: immunoSEQ multiplex PCR. The repertoire holds roughly 23,000 clones, around 90% seen once, with roughly 1% in the top ten. This specimen was CD4+ T cells from peripheral blood mononuclear cells, taken in the second trimester of pregnancy. The receptors were sampled from a female donor in good health, enrolled as a control in a pregnancy study.

This chain connects TRBV9 to TRBJ2-1; TRBD2 might be the D (5 bases). Trimming took 4 bases from V and 8 from J, leaving 13 bases between them. Germline V gene lookup returns CDR1 SGDLS and CDR2 YYNGEE. CDR3 length equals 13 residues. CDR3 sequence: CASSPRVDHEQFF. CDR3 sequence (DNA): TGTGCCAGCAGCCCGAGGGTTGACCATGAGCAGTTCTTC.

The CDR3 DNA sequence: TGCGCCAGCAGTCCGGGAGGGAATGAGCAGTTCTTC. Protein sequence: CASSPGGNEQFF. V is TRBV4-3 and J is TRBJ2-1, with 8 bases identical to TRBD2. V trimming: 6 bases; J trimming: 7 bases; junction bases outside the gene matches: 2. The CDR3 runs to 12 residues. CDR1 LGHNA and CDR2 YSLEER come from the germline V gene.

The V gene is TRBV28, the J gene TRBJ1-6; 8 bases line up with TRBD1. The CDR3 is 15 residues long. Germline assignment: CDR1 MDHEN and CDR2 SYDVKM. Losses at the gene ends were 6 bases for V and 5 bases for J; bases not matched to a gene: 6. As DNA, the CDR3 is TGTGCCAGCAGCGCTTCGGACAGGGATAATTCACCCCTCCACTTT. This translates into CASSASDRDNSPLHF. Full variable domain (remainder filled in from reference TRBV28 and TRBJ1-6): DVKVTQSSRYLVKRTGEKVFLECVQDMDHENMFWYRQDPGLGLRLIYFSYDVKMKEKGDIPEGYSVSREKKERFSLILESASTNQTSMYLCASSASDRDNSPLHFGNGTRLTVT.

This clone was picked up a small number of times. V and J are TRBV19 and TRBJ1-5; D perhaps matches TRBD1 (6 bases). Trimming shortened V by 5 bases and J by 7 bases, and 9 bases separated the two germline ends. This CDR3 contains 12 residues. In germline, CDR1 is LNHDA, CDR2 SQIVND (reference sequence). The CDR3 sequence: CASSGGGQPQHF. CDR3 coding DNA: TGTGCCAGTAGTGGCGGGGGCCAGCCCCAGCATTTT.

For the CDR3, the DNA is TGCGCCAGCAGTGAAGCCCTCTCTACGCAGTATTTT. Amino acid sequence: CASSEALSTQYF. The J gene is TRBJ2-3, the V gene TRBV10-2; D unclear. Germline V gene data show CDR1 as WSHSY and CDR2 as SAAADI. Trimming stripped 3 bases from V and 8 bases from J, with 9 bases between. This CDR3 comprises 12 residues.

The V gene is TRBV5-8, the J gene TRBJ2-5; no reliable D call. CDR1 and CDR2 (germline): SGHTS, YDEGEE. Trimming removed 1 base from V and 1 base from J, with 8 bases in between. This CDR3 comprises 14 residues. CDR3 in DNA: TGTGCCAGCAGCTTGCTCTCCAGCCAAGAGACCCAGTACTTC. This gives the protein CASSLLSSQETQYF.

The chain has TRBV27 and TRBJ1-2; D gene unclear. The V gene's germline CDR1 is MNHEY and CDR2 SMNVEV (reference sequence). The length of the CDR3 is 15 residues. The V and J ends lost 6 bases and 1 base respectively, with 15 bases between them. The chain's CDR3 is CASSPLGGSNYGYTF. CDR3 nucleotide sequence: TGTGCCAGCAGCCCCCTTGGAGGGAGTAACTATGGCTACACCTTC.

This clone was counted between two and nine times. The rearrangement uses TRBV9 and TRBJ1-1; perhaps TRBD1 as D (6 bases). Germline lookup yields CDR1 SGDLS and CDR2 YYNGEE. The V gene lost 0 bases and the J gene lost 1 base, with 10 bases spanning the gap. The CDR3 totals 15 residues. In nucleotides, the CDR3 is TGTGCCAGCAGCGTAGACGGGACATCGAACACTGAAGCTTTCTTT. Its translation is CASSVDGTSNTEAFF.

The rearrangement links TRBV11-1 to TRBJ2-2; 10 positions agree with TRBD1. The trim removed 6 bases at V and 0 bases at J, leaving 4 bases unmatched. Germline V gives CDR1 SGHAT, CDR2 FQDESV (reference sequence). This CDR3 is 16 amino acids long. The CDR3 here is CASRLTGGANTGELFF. CDR3 nucleotides: TGTGCCAGCAGACTGACAGGGGGCGCGAACACCGGGGAGCTGTTTTTT.

The J gene is TRBJ1-5, the V gene TRBV7-8; D is uncertain. This CDR3 comprises 16 residues. The germline V gene encodes CDR1 SGHVS and CDR2 FQNEAQ. Trimming left V 0 bases short and J 6 bases short, with 15 bases between. The CDR3 DNA reads as TGTGCCAGCAGCTTAGCAGTCAGAGGAATTCGTCAGCCCCAGCATTTT. Translation: CASSLAVRGIRQPQHF.

A note on this clone: At one end, the junction sequence differs from germline, possibly due to a read error. The same CDR3 is also encoded by other DNA sequences in this sample. Written as DNA, the CDR3 is TGTGCTAGCAGCCTTATCTCTTCGATGTCGGCTGAAGCTTTCTTT. This encodes CASSLISSMSAEAFF. This chain connects TRBV5-8 to TRBJ1-1; D unclear. The CDR3 contains 15 residues. Germline assignment: CDR1 SGHTS and CDR2 YDEGEE. The full variable domain, with the rest looked up from reference TRBV5-8 and TRBJ1-1, is EAGVTQSPTHLIKTRGQQATLRCSPISGHTSVYWYQQALGLGLQFLLWYDEGEERNRGNFPPRFSGRQFPNYSSELNVNALELEDSALYLCASSLISSMSAEAFFGQGTRLTVV.